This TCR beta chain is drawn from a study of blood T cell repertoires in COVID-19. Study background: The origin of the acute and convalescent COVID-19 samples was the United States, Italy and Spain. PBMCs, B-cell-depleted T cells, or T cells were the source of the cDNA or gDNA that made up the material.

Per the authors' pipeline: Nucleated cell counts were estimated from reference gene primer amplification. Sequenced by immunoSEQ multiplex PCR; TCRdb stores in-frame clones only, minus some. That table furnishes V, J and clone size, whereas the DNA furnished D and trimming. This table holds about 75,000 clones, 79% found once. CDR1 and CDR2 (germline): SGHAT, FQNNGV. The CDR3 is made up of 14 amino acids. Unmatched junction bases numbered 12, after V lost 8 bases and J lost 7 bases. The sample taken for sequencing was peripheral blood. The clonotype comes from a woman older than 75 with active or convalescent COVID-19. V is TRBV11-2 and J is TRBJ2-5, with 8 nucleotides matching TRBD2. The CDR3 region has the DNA TGTGCCAGCCAGCCCTCGGGGGGGAGAGTGACCCAGTACTTC. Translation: CASQPSGGRVTQYF.